The rows below give T cell receptor beta chains drawn from one sample of a study of cytomegalovirus exposure and HLA in healthy donors. The protocol was immunoSEQ multiplex PCR, while the TCRdb copy is restricted to in-frame clones and leaves out a portion. The table includes 250,000 to 350,000 clones, approximately 90% detected once. Input material: PBMCs. These receptors came from a young woman in good health and CMV-seronegative. Each CDR3 is given with its conserved first and last residue. D genes are given only for firm matches. Clone sizes are given selectively: once, few, many, or a class where the clone is expanded.

d_call | j_call | clone_size | v_call | cdr3_nt | cdr3_aa
TRBD2 | TRBJ2-2 | . | TRBV9 | TGTGCCAGCAGCGTAGGGTCTCGCGGGAGTAAGACCGGGGAGCTGTTTTTT | CASSVGSRGSKTGELFF
TRBD1 | TRBJ2-7 | few | TRBV10-3 | TGTGCCATCAGAGGAGACAGGGCCCCCTACGAGCAGTACTTC | CAIRGDRAPYEQYF
. | TRBJ2-5 | . | TRBV5-1 | TGCGCCAGCAGCTTTACAGGCATGGGGGAGACCCAGTACTTC | CASSFTGMGETQYF
. | TRBJ1-2 | once | TRBV28 | TGTGCCAGCAGTTCGACCCTAGCCTATGGCTACACCTTC | CASSSTLAYGYTF
. | TRBJ2-3 | . | TRBV5-1 | TGCGCCAGCAGCTTGGGCGGATCTTCCACAGATACGCAGTATTTT | CASSLGGSSTDTQYF
TRBD2 | TRBJ2-5 | . | TRBV27 | TGTGCCAGCAGTCTAGCGGGAGGACGTGTAGAAGAGACCCAGTACTTC | CASSLAGGRVEETQYF
. | TRBJ1-1 | . | TRBV19 | TGTGCCAGTAGGGCCGGCGGGTCCACTGAAGCTTTCTTT | CASRAGGSTEAFF
TRBD1 | TRBJ1-2 | . | TRBV6-5 | TGTGCCAGCAGTTCCCCGGGACAGCCACAAAACTATGGCTACACCTTC | CASSSPGQPQNYGYTF
. | TRBJ2-6 | . | TRBV28 | TGTGCCAGCAGTTTATTCAGGGTAACCCTCTCTGGGGCCAACGTCCTGACTTTC | CASSLFRVTLSGANVLTF
. | TRBJ2-1 | . | TRBV5-6 | TGTGCCAGCAGCTTGCGGGAGACCGGAAGAAATGAGCAGTTCTTC | CASSLRETGRNEQFF
. | TRBJ1-1 | . | TRBV2 | TGTGCCAGCACTAGGACAGAGAACACTGAAGCTTTCTTT | CASTRTENTEAFF
TRBD2 | TRBJ2-3 | . | TRBV5-1 | TGCGCCAGCAGCTTGCGGGACGGGAGGGCGGTCCGAATAGCAGATACGCAGTATTTT | CASSLRDGRAVRIADTQYF
. | TRBJ2-1 | . | TRBV7-2 | TGTGCCAGCAGCCTACAGACAGAGCTTGGTGAGCAGTTCTTC | CASSLQTELGEQFF
. | TRBJ2-7 | few | TRBV5-6 | TGTGCCAGCAGCTTCCAGCGGGAGCAGTACTTC | CASSFQREQYF
. | TRBJ2-7 | once | TRBV25-1 | TGTGCCAGCAGTGGAGGACTCCCGACCTACGAGCAGTACTTC | CASSGGLPTYEQYF
TRBD2 | TRBJ2-1 | . | TRBV5-1 | TGCGCCAGCAGCTTGGACGGGAGGGCCTACAATGAGCAGTTCTTC | CASSLDGRAYNEQFF
. | TRBJ1-2 | . | TRBV7-2 | TGTGCCAGCAGCTTTATTGGCCCCATCCTCAAATACACCTTC | CASSFIGPILKYTF
. | TRBJ1-1 | . | TRBV5-6 | TGTGCCAGCAGCTTGTTCGTATTTTTCGGGCAGGGCAGCACTGAAGCTTTCTTT | CASSLFVFFGQGSTEAFF
TRBD2 | TRBJ2-1 | . | TRBV6-1 | TGTGCCAGCAGTGAAGCGTTGTGGGACTATAAATATGCCTCTTCGAGGCAGTTCTTC | CASSEALWDYKYASSRQFF
. | TRBJ2-1 | . | TRBV28 | TGTGCCAGCGCAACGGTGCCGGAGTTCTACAATGAGCAGTTCTTC | CASATVPEFYNEQFF
TRBD2 | TRBJ2-3 | once | TRBV14 | TGTGCCAGCAGCCCCCGGGGGGGGACTAGCACAGATACGCAGTATTTT | CASSPRGGTSTDTQYF
. | TRBJ2-7 | few | TRBV4-3 | TGCGCCAGCAGCCAGCTGAAGGGAGACGAGCAGTACTTC | CASSQLKGDEQYF
. | TRBJ2-3 | . | TRBV2 | TGTGCCAGCAGTGTAGGGGGCCAGTCCGCGGGGGATACGCAGTATTTT | CASSVGGQSAGDTQYF
. | TRBJ2-7 | . | TRBV6-5 | TGTGCCAGCAGTTACTCGCCAGGCTCCTACGAGCAGTACTTC | CASSYSPGSYEQYF
TRBD2 | TRBJ2-2 | . | TRBV5-1 | TGCGCCAGCAGCATGACTAGCAAAGGCACCGGGGAGCTGTTTTTT | CASSMTSKGTGELFF
. | TRBJ2-5 | . | TRBV4-2 | TGTGCCAGCAACCAAGGCGGTGAGGCAGAGACCCAGTACTTC | CASNQGGEAETQYF
. | TRBJ1-5 | once | TRBV19 | TGTGCCAGTAGTATAGAATTCGGGGGGCATGGGAAGCCCCAGCATTTT | CASSIEFGGHGKPQHF
TRBD1 | TRBJ1-4 | . | TRBV9 | TGTGCCAGCAGCGTGACAGGGAACACTAATGAAAAACTGTTTTTT | CASSVTGNTNEKLFF
TRBD2 | TRBJ2-1 | . | TRBV5-1 | TGCGCCAGCAGCCGGGAGAGAAGCGGGAGCTGGAACAATGAGCAGTTCTTC | CASSRERSGSWNNEQFF
TRBD1 | TRBJ1-1 | . | TRBV14 | TGTGCCAGCAGCCAGAGACAGGGAAGGACTGAAGCTTTCTTT | CASSQRQGRTEAFF
TRBD1 | TRBJ2-6 | . | TRBV2 | TGTGCCAGCAGGACAGGGGGCGCTGGGGCCAACGTCCTGACTTTC | CASRTGGAGANVLTF
TRBD1 | TRBJ2-5 | once | TRBV9 | TGTGCCAGCAGCGCCCCTCGACAGGGGGGTACCCAAGAGACCCAGTACTTC | CASSAPRQGGTQETQYF
. | TRBJ1-2 | . | TRBV27 | TGTGCCAGCAGAAAGACAGAAATAAATGGCTACACCTTC | CASRKTEINGYTF
. | TRBJ1-1 | . | TRBV5-1 | TGCGCCAGCAGCACAAGACAAAACACTGAAGCTTTCTTT | CASSTRQNTEAFF
. | TRBJ1-6 | . | TRBV5-6 | TGTGCCAGCAGCTTGTGGGGCACCTTGGGTTCACCCCTCCACTTT | CASSLWGTLGSPLHF
TRBD1 | TRBJ2-1 | . | TRBV13 | TGTGCCAGCAGCTCCGGACAGGGCGATGAGCAGTTCTTC | CASSSGQGDEQFF
. | TRBJ1-2 | . | TRBV28 | TGTGCCAGTCTATTACCTCCCCATGGCTACACCTTC | CASLLPPHGYTF
TRBD2 | TRBJ2-7 | . | TRBV5-4 | TGTGCCAGCAGCTTGGGCGGGGGACTAGCGGGGAACTCCTACGAGCAGTACTTC | CASSLGGGLAGNSYEQYF
TRBD2 | TRBJ2-1 | many | TRBV6-4 | TGTGCCAGCAGTGCACTAGCGGGAAACAACAATGAGCAGTTCTTC | CASSALAGNNNEQFF
TRBD2 | TRBJ2-1 | . | TRBV19 | TGTGCCAGTAGTATAATTGGGGGAGGGCCCCTGCACAATGAGCAGTTCTTC | CASSIIGGGPLHNEQFF
. | TRBJ2-7 | . | TRBV19 | TGTGCCAGCAGAGAGGGAGGCGTCTACGAGCAGTACTTC | CASREGGVYEQYF
TRBD2 | TRBJ2-1 | . | TRBV6-5 | TGTGCCAGCAGTCGGACTAGCGGTACCTACAATGAGCAGTTCTTC | CASSRTSGTYNEQFF
TRBD1 | TRBJ1-1 | . | TRBV5-1 | TGCGCCAGCAGCTTGGAATACAGGGGGCGGGACACTGAAGCTTTCTTT | CASSLEYRGRDTEAFF
TRBD2 | TRBJ2-7 | . | TRBV5-1 | TGCGCCAGCAGCACTAGCGGGAGGCACTCCTACGAGCAGTACTTC | CASSTSGRHSYEQYF
TRBD2 | TRBJ2-1 | . | TRBV28 | TGTGCCAGCAGTTACCCCCGCAGCGGGAGGGGCGGGGTCGATGAGCAGTTCTTC | CASSYPRSGRGGVDEQFF
. | TRBJ1-2 | . | TRBV12-2 | TGTGCAAGTCGCTTAGCCCCACGGGGAGTCTATGGCTACACCTTC | CASRLAPRGVYGYTF
TRBD2 | TRBJ2-7 | . | TRBV7-2 | TGTGCCAGCAGCTTTGGTAGCGGGCATCCCTACGAGCAGTACTTC | CASSFGSGHPYEQYF
. | TRBJ2-7 | . | TRBV5-1 | TGCGCCAGCAGCCTACTAGAGCGCCTCGGGGACGAGCAGTACTTC | CASSLLERLGDEQYF
. | TRBJ1-2 | few | TRBV6-6 | TGTGCCAGCAGTTACCTCCCCTCTAGACAGATCTATGGCTACACCTTC | CASSYLPSRQIYGYTF
. | TRBJ1-2 | . | TRBV27 | TGTGCCAGCAGCCTCATGCAAGAGGGGGATCGGGATGGCTACACCTTC | CASSLMQEGDRDGYTF
. | TRBJ1-2 | . | TRBV2 | TGTGCCAGCAGTGACGCTGGGCCAGGGAATAGGAACTATGGCTACACCTTC | CASSDAGPGNRNYGYTF
. | TRBJ2-7 | . | TRBV28 | TGTGCCAGCAGTTTATGGCACCTCAGGCCCTACGAGCAGTACTTC | CASSLWHLRPYEQYF